The 30 T cell receptor beta chains below all came from one sample that was sequenced in a study of T-cell memory formation after mild COVID-19. TCRdb passed the 5' RACE reads through MiXCR, listing each CDR3 protein once. There are approximately 570,000 distinct CDR3 sequences in the sample; about a sixth occur only once, and around 12% lies in the top ten. Sequenced material: PBMCs or a T cell subset sorted from them (not recorded which). These TCRs come from an adult woman who had mild COVID-19 (a few samples of this study predate the infection). Cell type and time point are not known.

The rearrangement links TRBV10-3 to TRBJ2-7, with TRBD2 as a possible D gene (5 bases). Trimming shortened V by 2 bases and J by 2 bases, and 13 bases separated the two germline ends. CDR1 and CDR2 (germline): ENHRY, SYGVKD. This CDR3 is built from 15 residues. CDR3 in DNA: TGTGCCATCAGTGAGCCTTCGAGGGCAGCCTACGAGCAGTACTTC. Its translation: CAISEPSRAAYEQYF.

The chain has TRBV10-3 and TRBJ2-7, with 7 bases lining up with TRBD1. CDR1 is ENHRY, CDR2 SYGVKD, per germline. Germline trimming cut 6 bases from V and 5 bases from J; bases unmatched to any gene: 7. The CDR3 has 13 amino acids. The CDR3 DNA reads TGTGCCATCAGCCCCGCAGGGGGAGACGAGCAGTACTTC. Protein product: CAISPAGGDEQYF.

The rearrangement links TRBV20-1 to TRBJ2-1; 12 positions match TRBD2. CDR1 and CDR2 (germline): DFQATT, SNEGSKA (reference sequence). The ends lost 1 base at V and 1 base at J; junction bases unmatched: 8. The CDR3 totals 18 residues. The CDR3 sequence is CSARGVLAGGPSYNEQFF. The CDR3 DNA reads TGCAGTGCTAGAGGGGTACTAGCGGGGGGCCCTTCCTACAATGAGCAGTTCTTC.

In its sample, this clonotype was seen a few times. V and J are TRBV20-1 and TRBJ2-5, with D perhaps assigned TRBD1 or TRBD2 (5 bases each). The length of the CDR3 is 12 residues. Trimming removed 0 bases from V and 7 bases from J, with 9 bases in between. Germline loops: CDR1 DFQATT, CDR2 SNEGSKA (reference sequence). DNA for the CDR3: TGCAGTGCTAGAGACGGGACGGGGACCCAGTACTTC. Its translation is CSARDGTGTQYF.

Only a few counts were recorded for this clonotype. J is TRBJ2-3 and V is TRBV7-6, with 12 bases fitting TRBD2. Germline assignment: CDR1 SGHVS and CDR2 FNYEAQ. CDR3 length: 16 amino acids. With V trimmed by 0 bases and J by 4 bases, 2 bases remained unmatched. CDR3 nucleotide sequence: TGTGCCAGCAGCTTAGCGACTAGCGGGGGACCAGATACGCAGTATTTT. Translating gives CASSLATSGGPDTQYF.

The chain recombines TRBV20-1 with TRBJ2-1; D ambiguous. The CDR3 spans 10 residues. The V end lost 5 bases, the J end lost 9 bases, and 8 bases lay between the germline ends. The germline gives CDR1 DFQATT, CDR2 SNEGSKA (reference sequence). The CDR3: CSAHQLEQFF. For the CDR3, the DNA is TGCAGTGCTCACCAACTTGAGCAGTTCTTC.

The chain uses TRBV5-1 and TRBJ2-5; no clear D. V lost 4 bases to trimming and J lost 3 bases, with 10 bases between them. The CDR3 loop spans 13 amino acids. Germline loops: CDR1 SGHRS, CDR2 YFSETQ. DNA of the CDR3: TGCGCCAGCAGCCCCCGGCCAAAAGAGACCCAGTACTTC. Its translation: CASSPRPKETQYF.

This clonotype was picked up a small number of times. This chain connects TRBV7-2 to TRBJ1-2; D not certain. CDR1 and CDR2 from the germline V gene are SGHTA and FQGNSA. The CDR3 is made up of 13 amino acids. V was trimmed by 5 bases and J by 8 bases, leaving 15 bases between them. The CDR3 reads CASSDTHMGGYTF. CDR3 nucleotide sequence: TGTGCCAGCAGCGATACACATATGGGGGGCTACACCTTC.

In this sample, this clonotype turned up a few times. The chain is built from TRBV5-1 and TRBJ2-1; perhaps TRBD2 as D (6 bases). The germline gives CDR1 SGHRS, CDR2 YFSETQ. V was clipped by 3 bases and J by 4 bases, with 11 bases between them. This CDR3 spans 14 amino acids. The CDR3: CASSSRREYNEQFF. DNA of the CDR3: TGCGCCAGCAGCTCACGCCGGGAGTACAATGAGCAGTTCTTC.

This clonotype was observed a handful of times. The V gene is TRBV9, the J gene TRBJ2-7; D is unclear. CDR1 and CDR2 (germline): SGDLS, YYNGEE. Between the trimmed V and J ends, which lost 2 bases and 2 bases, there was a span of 11 bases. The CDR3 is 14 residues long. The CDR3 loop reads CASSVSVDTYEQYF. DNA for the CDR3: TGTGCCAGCAGCGTTTCGGTAGACACCTACGAGCAGTACTTC.

This clonotype was counted a few times. The chain recombines TRBV2 with TRBJ2-7; D gene unclear. Per the germline V gene, CDR1 is SNHLY and CDR2 is FYNNEI. The V and J ends lost 7 bases and 0 bases respectively, with 4 bases between them. This CDR3 region has 11 residues. CDR3 sequence reads: CASKVSYEQYF. The CDR3 coding sequence is TGTGCCAGCAAGGTCTCCTACGAGCAGTACTTC. The full variable domain, rest sourced from reference TRBV2 and TRBJ2-7, is EPEVTQTPSHQVTQMGQEVILRCVPISNHLYFYWYRQILGQKVEFLVSFYNNEISEKSEIFDDQFSVERPDGSNFTLKIRSTKLEDSAMYFCASKVSYEQYFGPGTRLTVT.

In its sample, this clonotype was seen a few times. V is TRBV9 and J is TRBJ2-3; D is perhaps TRBD1 or TRBD2 (6 bases each). The CDR3 extends over 17 amino acids. V lost 4 bases to trimming and J lost 0 bases, with 18 bases between them. Germline CDR1 is SGDLS and CDR2 is YYNGEE. This chain's CDR3 is CASSFTGGTSSTDTQYF. The DNA for the CDR3 is TGTGCCAGCAGCTTTACCGGCGGGACATCTAGCACAGATACGCAGTATTTT.

The genes are TRBV7-9 and TRBJ1-2, with a possible D match to TRBD1 (6 bases). Germline values: CDR1 SEHNR, CDR2 FQNEAQ (reference sequence). Trimming took off 6 bases at V and 6 bases at J, with 11 bases between the two ends. The CDR3 consists of 12 residues. The CDR3 DNA reads TGTGCCAGCAGGGACAGATCAAATGGCTACACCTTC. Translated, it gives CASRDRSNGYTF.

This sequence joins TRBV7-2 and TRBJ2-7; TRBD2 aligns across 8 bases. Germline V CDR1 and CDR2: SGHTA, FQGNSA. The junction had 9 bases not matched to a gene; V was cut back by 1 base and J by 4 bases. The CDR3 runs to 16 residues. The CDR3 protein is CASSLGIAGMGYEQYF. In DNA, the CDR3 is TGTGCCAGCAGCTTAGGGATAGCGGGGATGGGATACGAGCAGTACTTC.

The chain employs TRBV30 and TRBJ2-1; 11 bases agree with TRBD2. Germline CDR1 reads GTSNPN; CDR2 reads SVGIG (reference sequence). The CDR3 extends over 17 amino acids. J gave up 9 bases and V 3 bases, and 16 bases lay outside the gene matches. The CDR3 here is CAWRPRGSGRGLTEQFF. The CDR3 DNA sequence: TGTGCCTGGAGGCCCCGGGGTAGCGGGAGGGGTTTGACTGAGCAGTTCTTC.

The gene calls are TRBV29-1 and TRBJ2-1, with 9 bases matching TRBD2. The CDR3 consists of 14 residues. J was trimmed by 4 bases and V by 6 bases; bases with no gene match: 7. Germline CDR1 and CDR2: SQVTM and ANQGSEA. CDR3 in DNA: TGCAGCGTGCGTAGCGGGAGTTTGTACAATGAGCAGTTCTTC. Its translation is CSVRSGSLYNEQFF.

In its sample, this clonotype was seen many times. The gene calls are TRBV3-1 and TRBJ1-6; 9 positions agree with TRBD1. CDR1 is LGHDT and CDR2 is YNNKEL in the germline V gene (reference sequence). The CDR3 sequence is 15 residues long. Germline trimming cut 4 bases from V and 13 bases from J; bases unmatched to any gene: 11. The CDR3 DNA is TGTGCCAGCAGCCCCCTGTGGACAGGGGAAAACCCCCTCCACTTT. Its translation is CASSPLWTGENPLHF.

This chain uses TRBV13 with TRBJ2-2; D is tentatively TRBD1 or TRBD2 (5 bases each). Germline V lookup: CDR1 PRHDT, CDR2 FYEKMQ (reference sequence). V was clipped by 5 bases and J by 3 bases, with 19 bases between them. The CDR3 length is 17 residues. The CDR3 region has the DNA TGTGCCAGCAGCCCGGATCCCTCTTCGGGGCACACCGGGGAGCTGTTTTTT. Its protein product is CASSPDPSSGHTGELFF.

Only a few counts were recorded for this clonotype. V and J are TRBV7-8 and TRBJ2-2; 9 bases are a match to TRBD1. Germline loops: CDR1 SGHVS, CDR2 FQNEAQ. The ends lost 5 bases at V and 5 bases at J; junction bases unmatched: 6. This CDR3 is 15 amino acids long. The CDR3 reads CASSPRTGETGELFF. DNA for the CDR3: TGTGCCAGCAGCCCAAGGACAGGGGAAACCGGGGAGCTGTTTTTT.

V is TRBV5-1 and J is TRBJ1-5; 9 nucleotides line up with TRBD1. The junction had 3 bases not matched to a gene; V was cut back by 4 bases and J by 4 bases. The CDR3 runs to 14 residues. CDR1 and CDR2 from the germline V gene are SGHRS and YFSETQ. The CDR3 is CASSEGQGNQPQHF. DNA of the CDR3: TGCGCCAGCAGCGAGGGACAGGGTAATCAGCCCCAGCATTTT.

This CDR3 is CASSLAQGPASNYGYTF. The CDR3, as DNA: TGTGCCAGCAGCTTAGCGCAGGGGCCAGCCTCCAACTATGGCTACACCTTC. V and J are TRBV7-9 and TRBJ1-2; possible D gene TRBD1, 6 bases. Deletions cut 0 bases from V and 2 bases from J, with 16 bases between. There are 17 residues in the CDR3. Looked up from germline, CDR1 is SEHNR and CDR2 is FQNEAQ (reference sequence).

The chain employs TRBV4-1 and TRBJ2-2; D is unclear. The germline CDR1 and CDR2 sequences are MGHRA and YSYEKL. Trimming removed 4 bases from V and 3 bases from J, with 12 bases in between. The CDR3 contains 15 residues. The CDR3 protein is CASSRLGGDTGELFF. CDR3 DNA sequence: TGCGCCAGCAGCCGGCTAGGTGGGGACACCGGGGAGCTGTTTTTT.

This clonotype was counted at least ten times. The chain recombines TRBV6-4 with TRBJ2-2; perhaps TRBD1 as D (5 bases). The CDR3 extends over 12 amino acids. In germline, CDR1 is MRHNA, CDR2 SNTAGT. The V end was cut by 5 bases, the J end by 7 bases, with 8 bases between. The CDR3 sequence is CASSSGFGELFF. Here the CDR3 DNA reads TGTGCCAGCAGTTCAGGGTTCGGGGAGCTGTTTTTT.

This clonotype was seen more than once but under ten times. This chain connects TRBV7-6 to TRBJ2-4, with D unresolved. This CDR3 is 22 amino acids long. Germline CDR1 and CDR2: SGHVS and FNYEAQ. Trimming cost V 2 bases and J 0 bases, with 29 bases left between them. CDR3 loop: CASSLSGDTAEDITLAKNIQYF. The DNA for the CDR3 is TGTGCCAGCAGCTTATCCGGTGATACAGCCGAAGACATTACACTAGCCAAAAACATTCAGTACTTC.

The chain employs TRBV5-1 and TRBJ2-1, with D tentatively TRBD2 (6 bases). CDR1 is SGHRS, CDR2 YFSETQ, per germline. V gave up 2 bases and J gave up 1 base, with 16 bases separating them. The CDR3 spans 17 residues. CDR3 protein: CASSFNPGGESYNEQFF. In DNA form, the CDR3 reads TGCGCCAGCAGCTTTAACCCCGGAGGGGAATCCTACAATGAGCAGTTCTTC. The variable domain in full, with the rest retrieved from reference TRBV5-1 and TRBJ2-1, is KAGVTQTPRYLIKTRGQQVTLSCSPISGHRSVSWYQQTPGQGLQFLFEYFSETQRNKGNFPGRFSGRQFSNSRSEMNVSTLELGDSALYLCASSFNPGGESYNEQFFGPGTRLTVL.

This sequence joins TRBV20-1 and TRBJ1-2; D remains unclear. Germline V CDR1 and CDR2: DFQATT, SNEGSKA (reference sequence). The CDR3 is made up of 17 amino acids. Deletions cut 3 bases from V and 7 bases from J, with 27 bases between. CDR3: CSASYSGSQELGSGYTF. The CDR3 coding sequence is TGCAGTGCTAGTTATTCCGGCAGCCAGGAATTAGGCTCTGGCTACACCTTC.

This clonotype was recorded a few times. The chain recombines TRBV4-1 with TRBJ2-6, with no clear D. V was clipped by 3 bases and J by 2 bases, with 11 bases between them. CDR1 is MGHRA, CDR2 YSYEKL, per germline. The CDR3 runs to 16 residues. DNA of the CDR3: TGCGCCAGCAGCCAGACTCGGCAAGCTGGGGCCAACGTCCTGACTTTC. It codes for CASSQTRQAGANVLTF.

This clonotype turned up a few times. This chain joins TRBV5-5 and TRBJ2-1, with D perhaps matching TRBD2 (7 bases). Germline CDR1 is SGHKS and CDR2 is YYEKEE (reference sequence). The V gene lost 4 bases and the J gene lost 10 bases, with 18 bases spanning the gap. This CDR3 comprises 14 residues. The DNA of the CDR3 is TGTGCCAGCAGCACGGTAGGGGGGGCCAGGGAGCAGTTCTTC. It yields the protein CASSTVGGAREQFF. The full variable domain, completed using reference TRBV5-5 and TRBJ2-1, is DAGVTQSPTHLIKTRGQQVTLRCSPISGHKSVSWYQQVLGQGPQFIFQYYEKEERGRGNFPDRFSARQFPNYSSELNVNALLLGDSALYLCASSTVGGAREQFFGPGTRLTVL.

This clonotype was counted a few times. The chain joins TRBV20-1 to TRBJ1-3, with 7 bases aligning to TRBD1. Germline-derived CDR1 and CDR2 are DFQATT and SNEGSKA (reference sequence). J was trimmed by 2 bases and V by 6 bases; bases with no gene match: 7. The CDR3 extends over 14 amino acids. The CDR3 DNA reads as TGCAGTGCCCAGAGGGGGCGCCCTGGAAACACCATATATTTT. Translated, it gives CSAQRGRPGNTIYF.

The chain recombines TRBV6-2 or TRBV6-3 with TRBJ2-7; D is ambiguous. This CDR3 comprises 13 residues. Germline V gives CDR1 MNHEY, CDR2 SVGEGT. V gave up 6 bases and J gave up 4 bases, with 13 bases separating them. CDR3 DNA sequence: TGTGCCAGCAGACCAACGGTGGGATACGAGCAGTACTTC. Its translation: CASRPTVGYEQYF.